This is a list of T cell receptor beta chains from one sample in a study of blood T cell repertoires in COVID-19. Produced via immunoSEQ multiplex PCR; TCRdb's table is partial and in-frame only. The data hold around 240,000 clones, with 85% observed a single time. Sequencing was carried out using peripheral blood. Receptors were obtained from a middle-aged man with acute or convalescent COVID-19. CDR3s include the opening cysteine and the closing phenylalanine or tryptophan. D genes are given only for firm matches. A row's size may be missing; if present it is once, few, many or a size class.

clone size,D gene,V gene,J gene,CDR3 DNA,CDR3 protein
NA,TRBD1,TRBV7-9,TRBJ1-2,TGTGCCAGCAGCACGGGACAGGGGGCGGTTTATGGCTACACCTTC,CASSTGQGAVYGYTF
once,NA,TRBV27,TRBJ2-7,TGTGCCAGCGTACCGGCATTAAGGCAGGGGATCACCTACGAGCAGTACTTC,CASVPALRQGITYEQYF
NA,TRBD1,TRBV7-6,TRBJ2-7,TGTGCCAGCAGCTTATCCCCTCCAGGACAGGGTGGCGACGAGCAGTACTTC,CASSLSPPGQGGDEQYF
NA,NA,TRBV5-6,TRBJ1-2,TGTGCCAGCAGCTTGGCCGTGGGGAGTGGCTACACCTTC,CASSLAVGSGYTF
once,NA,TRBV11-3,TRBJ1-1,TGTGCCAGCAGCCCTGACAGTGGGGAAGCTTTCTTT,CASSPDSGEAFF
NA,TRBD1,TRBV3-1/TRBV3-2,TRBJ1-1,TGTGCCAGCAGCCAAGATCAGGGGGTGGCTTTCTTT,CASSQDQGVAFF
NA,TRBD1,TRBV27,TRBJ1-5,TGTGCCAGCAGTTTGACAGGGCGCAATCAGCCCCAGCATTTT,CASSLTGRNQPQHF
NA,NA,TRBV11-2,TRBJ2-1,TGTGCCAGCAGCCCTCGGAGTAGCGGCTACAATGAGCAGTTCTTC,CASSPRSSGYNEQFF
NA,NA,TRBV3-1/TRBV3-2,TRBJ2-3,TGTGCCAGCAGGGGGCTGGGCACAGATACGCAGTATTTT,CASRGLGTDTQYF
few,NA,TRBV4-3,TRBJ1-6,TGCGCCAGCAGTTCAGTGCGGGGGGATGGTTCACCCCTCCACTTT,CASSSVRGDGSPLHF
NA,TRBD2,TRBV30,TRBJ2-1,TGTGCCTCCCAAGCGGGGGGCCTTGAGCAGTTCTTC,CASQAGGLEQFF
NA,NA,TRBV9,TRBJ1-3,TGTGCCAGCAGCGTAGATCCAGGGCGCGGAAACACCATATATTTT,CASSVDPGRGNTIYF
NA,NA,TRBV11-2,TRBJ1-4,TGTGCCAGCAGCCCCCGGTGGGGGGTTGAAAAACTGTTTTTT,CASSPRWGVEKLFF
NA,NA,TRBV6-6,TRBJ1-3,TGTGCCAGCAGTTACCGGGGGGTAGACAGGGGAAACACCATATATTTT,CASSYRGVDRGNTIYF
few,NA,TRBV11-3,TRBJ2-6,TGTGCCAGCAGCGGAGCGGGCGGCTCTGGGGCCAACGTCCTGACTTTC,CASSGAGGSGANVLTF
NA,TRBD1,TRBV5-6,TRBJ1-1,TGTGCCAGCTACCACGGCAGGGGGGTCACTGAAGCTTTCTTT,CASYHGRGVTEAFF
NA,NA,TRBV5-1,TRBJ2-5,TGCGCCAGCAGCTTGAATCCATGGGGCCCAGGGGCGTTTCTAGGCCCCAAAGAGACCCAGTACTTC,CASSLNPWGPGAFLGPKETQYF
NA,TRBD1,TRBV9,TRBJ2-1,TGTGCCAGCAGCCCCTCCGCTCAGGGGGTGACTGGGAACAATGAGCAGTTCTTC,CASSPSAQGVTGNNEQFF
NA,TRBD1,TRBV6-5,TRBJ2-7,TGTGCCAGCAGTACGCCGGGACAGGGGGTCTACGAGCAGTACTTC,CASSTPGQGVYEQYF
NA,NA,TRBV28,TRBJ1-5,TGTGCCAGCAGTGGAACGAGGGGGTTCAGCAATCAGCCCCAGCATTTT,CASSGTRGFSNQPQHF
NA,NA,TRBV6-5,TRBJ1-1,TGTGCCAGCAGTTACGCGCGGGGTGTCACTGAAGCTTTCTTT,CASSYARGVTEAFF
few,NA,TRBV3-1/TRBV3-2,TRBJ1-2,TGTGCCAGCAGCCAACTACAGACCCATGGCTACACCTTC,CASSQLQTHGYTF
NA,NA,TRBV2,TRBJ1-1,TGTGCCAGCAGTGAAAGGCGGGGGAACACTGAAGCTTTCTTT,CASSERRGNTEAFF
NA,TRBD1,TRBV19,TRBJ1-6,TGTGCCAGTAGTAGACGACGCCGGGACAGCAGCTCCTATAATTCACCCCTCCACTTT,CASSRRRRDSSSYNSPLHF
NA,TRBD2,TRBV4-1,TRBJ2-7,TGCGCCAGCAGCCAAGGCGCGGGCGGGGGGGTTGCCTACGAGCAGTACTTC,CASSQGAGGGVAYEQYF
few,NA,TRBV6-2/TRBV6-3,TRBJ1-1,TGTGCCAGCAGTCGAGTGGACACTGAAGCTTTCTTT,CASSRVDTEAFF
NA,NA,TRBV4-1,TRBJ2-7,TGCGCCAGCAGCCAAGAGAGGGCGGACGAGCAGTACTTC,CASSQERADEQYF
NA,TRBD2,TRBV6-5,TRBJ2-7,TGTGCCAGCAGACGGACTAGCGGGGAGTACTACGAGCAGTACTTC,CASRRTSGEYYEQYF
once,NA,TRBV5-1,TRBJ1-2,TGCGCCAGCAGCCTGGACCGAGCTAACTATGGCTACACCTTC,CASSLDRANYGYTF
NA,TRBD2,TRBV12-5,TRBJ2-3,TGTGCTAGTGCCATCAGAATAGCGGGCCGCACAGATACGCAGTATTTT,CASAIRIAGRTDTQYF
NA,TRBD1,TRBV28,TRBJ2-7,TGTGCCAGCACCGTCCGACAGGGGGCCGTCGACGAGCAGTACTTC,CASTVRQGAVDEQYF
NA,TRBD1,TRBV3-1/TRBV3-2,TRBJ1-2,TGTGCCAGCAGCCCCCCCAGAAGGACAGGGGGTGTCCTCTATGGCTACACCTTC,CASSPPRRTGGVLYGYTF
NA,NA,TRBV6-5,TRBJ1-1,TGTGCCAGCAGTTACGGTGGAGGCACTGAAGCTTTCTTT,CASSYGGGTEAFF
once,TRBD2,TRBV6-5,TRBJ2-3,TGTGCCAGCAGTTACCCCGCGGGGGGCACAGATACGCAGTATTTT,CASSYPAGGTDTQYF
NA,NA,TRBV18,TRBJ1-3,TGTGCCAGCTCTCCCGACAGCTCTGGAAACACCATATATTTT,CASSPDSSGNTIYF
NA,NA,TRBV5-8,TRBJ2-7,TGTGCCAGCAGGCCGGACACCTACGAGCAGTACTTC,CASRPDTYEQYF
NA,TRBD1,TRBV12-5,TRBJ1-6,TGTGCTAGTGGTTTGCCAAGGGCCGGGACAGGGGACTCACCCCTCCACTTT,CASGLPRAGTGDSPLHF
NA,TRBD2,TRBV6-2/TRBV6-3,TRBJ2-3,TGTGCCAGCAGTCCGACTAGCGGGGGGGCAGATACGCAGTATTTT,CASSPTSGGADTQYF
NA,TRBD1,TRBV2,TRBJ1-2,TGTGCCACCCGAACTACCGGGACAGGGGATGGCTACACCTTC,CATRTTGTGDGYTF
NA,TRBD2,TRBV5-1,TRBJ2-3,TGCGCCAGCAGCTCCTCGGGGGGGGCAGCAGATACGCAGTATTTT,CASSSSGGAADTQYF
NA,NA,TRBV3-1/TRBV3-2,TRBJ1-1,TGTGCCAGCAGCCAAGATCTCGGGACACTAGGCACTGAAGCTTTCTTT,CASSQDLGTLGTEAFF
NA,TRBD1,TRBV27,TRBJ2-3,TGTGCCAGCACCATGACAGGGGGCGCAGCAGATACGCAGTATTTT,CASTMTGGAADTQYF
NA,NA,TRBV6-5,TRBJ1-1,TGTGCCAGCAGTTACGGGACTACTGAAGCTTTCTTT,CASSYGTTEAFF
NA,TRBD1,TRBV29-1,TRBJ1-2,TGCAGCGTAGAGACAGGGTCTCATGGCTACACCTTC,CSVETGSHGYTF
NA,NA,TRBV5-1,TRBJ1-2,TGCGCCAGCAGCTTGACGGACTATGGCTACACCTTC,CASSLTDYGYTF
NA,NA,TRBV3-1/TRBV3-2,TRBJ1-2,TGTGCCAGCAGCCAATCGGGGTCGTCTAACTATGGCTACACCTTC,CASSQSGSSNYGYTF
NA,NA,TRBV30,TRBJ1-5,TGTGCCTGGAGTGTAGGGGGTGGGGTGGGGAATCAGCCCCAGCATTTT,CAWSVGGGVGNQPQHF
NA,TRBD2,TRBV3-1/TRBV3-2,TRBJ2-5,TGTGCCAGCAGCCAATATCTGGCGGGGGACCAAGAGACCCAGTACTTC,CASSQYLAGDQETQYF
NA,NA,TRBV5-8,TRBJ1-5,TGTGCCAGCAGCTTGTTAACAGGGTCGGGCAATCAGCCCCAGCATTTT,CASSLLTGSGNQPQHF
NA,NA,TRBV18,TRBJ1-1,TGTGCCAGCTCACCAGGAGGAATGGAAGCATTGAACACTGAAGCTTTCTTT,CASSPGGMEALNTEAFF
few,NA,TRBV5-1,TRBJ1-6,TGCGCCAGCAGCGCCGCGGTGGTGAATTCACCCCTCCACTTT,CASSAAVVNSPLHF
NA,TRBD1,TRBV30,TRBJ1-2,TGTGCCTGGGCCGGGACAGGGATCTATGGCTACACCTTC,CAWAGTGIYGYTF
NA,NA,TRBV15,TRBJ1-2,TGTGCCACCAGCAGAGGCCAGGAATACTATGGCTACACCTTC,CATSRGQEYYGYTF
NA,NA,TRBV27,TRBJ1-2,TGTGCCAGCAGTGCCGACCCGATGGGCGGCTACACCTTC,CASSADPMGGYTF
NA,TRBD1,TRBV12-3/TRBV12-4,TRBJ2-3,TGTGCCAGCAGGTTGACAGGGTCAGATACGCAGTATTTT,CASRLTGSDTQYF